This T cell receptor (beta chain) was obtained from a study of early T cells in non-severe SARS-CoV-2 infection. In the study overall: Sequencing used unsorted whole-blood bulk RNA, so chains lack pairing.

CDR3 length: 11 amino acids. Per germline, CDR1 LGHDT and CDR2 YNNKEL (reference sequence). V lost 3 bases, J lost 7 bases, and 7 bases lay in between. Individual cDNA molecules were tagged with unique molecular identifiers. One entry per CDR3 protein results from TCRdb running MiXCR on the 5' RACE reads. The sample holds more than 55,000 distinct CDR3 sequences; 10% to 15% are singletons and the top ten take less than 6%. The TCR was taken from an adult who was a healthcare worker with PCR-confirmed SARS-CoV-2 infection or an uninfected control (not recorded which). The chain combines TRBV3-1 with TRBJ2-7, with a tentative D call TRBD2 (6 bases). Sequencing was performed on whole blood. The CDR3 loop is CASSHGGEQYF. The CDR3 bases are TGTGCCAGCAGCCACGGGGGAGAGCAGTACTTC.